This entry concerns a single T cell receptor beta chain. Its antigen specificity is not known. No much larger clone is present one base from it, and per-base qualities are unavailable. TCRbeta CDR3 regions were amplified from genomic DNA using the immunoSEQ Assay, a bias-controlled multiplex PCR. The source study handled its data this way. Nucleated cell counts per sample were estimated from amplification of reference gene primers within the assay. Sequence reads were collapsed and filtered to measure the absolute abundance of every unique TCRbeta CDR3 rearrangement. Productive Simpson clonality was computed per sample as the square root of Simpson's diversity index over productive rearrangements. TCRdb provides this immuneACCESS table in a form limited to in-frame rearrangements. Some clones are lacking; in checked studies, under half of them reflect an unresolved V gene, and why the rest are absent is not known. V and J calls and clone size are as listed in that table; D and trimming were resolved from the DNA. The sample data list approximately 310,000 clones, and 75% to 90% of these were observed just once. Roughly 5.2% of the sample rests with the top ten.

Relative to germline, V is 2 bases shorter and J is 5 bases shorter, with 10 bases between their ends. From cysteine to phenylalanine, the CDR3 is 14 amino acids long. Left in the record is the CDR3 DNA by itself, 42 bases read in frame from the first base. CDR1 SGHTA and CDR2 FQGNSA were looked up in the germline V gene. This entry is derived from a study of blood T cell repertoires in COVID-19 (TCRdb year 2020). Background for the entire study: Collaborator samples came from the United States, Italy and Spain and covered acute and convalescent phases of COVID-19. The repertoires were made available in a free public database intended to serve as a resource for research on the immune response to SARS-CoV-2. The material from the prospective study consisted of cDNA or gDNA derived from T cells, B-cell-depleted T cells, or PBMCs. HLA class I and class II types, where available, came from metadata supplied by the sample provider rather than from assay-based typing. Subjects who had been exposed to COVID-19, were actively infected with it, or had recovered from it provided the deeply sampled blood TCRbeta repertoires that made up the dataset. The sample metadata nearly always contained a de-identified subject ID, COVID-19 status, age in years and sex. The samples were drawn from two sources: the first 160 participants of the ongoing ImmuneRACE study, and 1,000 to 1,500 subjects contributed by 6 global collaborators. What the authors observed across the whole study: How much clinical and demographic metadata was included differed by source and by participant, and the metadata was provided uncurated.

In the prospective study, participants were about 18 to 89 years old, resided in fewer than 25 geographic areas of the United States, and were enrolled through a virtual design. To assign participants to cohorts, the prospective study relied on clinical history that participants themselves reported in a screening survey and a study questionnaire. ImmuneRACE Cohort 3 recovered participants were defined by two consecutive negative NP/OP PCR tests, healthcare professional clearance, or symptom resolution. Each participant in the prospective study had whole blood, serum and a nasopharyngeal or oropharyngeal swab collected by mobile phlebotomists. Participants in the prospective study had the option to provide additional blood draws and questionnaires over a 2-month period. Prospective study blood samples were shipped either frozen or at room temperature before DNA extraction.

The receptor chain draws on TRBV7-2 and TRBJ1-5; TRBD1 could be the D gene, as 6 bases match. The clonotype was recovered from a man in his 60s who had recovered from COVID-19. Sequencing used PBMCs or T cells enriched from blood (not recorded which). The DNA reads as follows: TGTGCCAGCAGCTTAAGGGGGTGGTATCAGCCCCAGCATTTT. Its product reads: CASSLRGWYQPQHF.